The clone carrying this T cell receptor (beta chain) has a single count. The CDR3 covers 17 residues. Trimming removed 4 bases from V and 3 bases from J; junction bases left unmatched: 14. CDR1 is MNHEY and CDR2 is SVGEGT in the germline V gene. The entry originates in a study of blood T cell repertoires in COVID-19. Study summary: Spain, Italy and the United States supplied samples that represented acute and convalescent COVID-19. Nucleic acid was either cDNA or gDNA, and it came from T cells, B-cell-depleted T cells, or PBMCs.

Source study methods: The authors estimated nucleated cell counts from reference gene primer amplification. TCRdb keeps only in-frame clones here, not all; method: immunoSEQ multiplex PCR. V, J and clone size are taken as reported in that table, and D and trimming were inferred from the DNA itself. The top ten clones hold about an eighth of a sample with tens of thousands of clones, 82% of them seen once. The genes are TRBV6-2 or TRBV6-3 and TRBJ2-5, with 7 bases matching TRBD2. The sequenced material came from peripheral blood. This clonotype was sampled from a woman aged 80 or over with acute or convalescent COVID-19. The CDR3 bases are TGTGCCAGCAGTTCACCCTTGGGGGGGAGAAGGGAAGAGACCCAGTACTTC. Its protein is CASSSPLGGRREETQYF.